The 23 T cell receptor beta chains reported below all come from one sample, sequenced in a study of T cells in Graves' hyperthyroidism and ophthalmopathy (dated by TCRdb to the late 2010s). Receptor libraries were prepared by multiplex PCR. TCRdb shows the sequencer as Illumina HiSeq 2000. The TCR beta CDR3 regions were amplified from the RNA transcripts. The TCR CDR3 was subjected to a first round of RT-PCR using the HTBI primer set and the Qiagen OneStep RT-PCR kit. TCRdb reprocessing: public reads trimmed at Q25 with fastp, clones called with MiXCR, in-frame beta chains kept. Rows matching on CDR3 protein sequence are summarized as one entry with the most common DNA and genes. The sample profile shows more than 550,000 distinct CDR3 sequences; just under 45% of them were found once. Of the sample, under 8% falls within the top ten clones. What was sequenced was peripheral blood or thyroid tissue (not recorded which). The receptor source for this set is an adult man with Graves' disease, either hyperthyroidism or ophthalmopathy (not recorded which).

The V gene is TRBV5-5, the J gene TRBJ2-7; D is possibly TRBD1 or TRBD2 (5 bases each). The CDR3 is 15 amino acids. The V end lost 4 bases, the J end lost 2 bases, and 16 bases lay between the germline ends. CDR1 SGHKS and CDR2 YYEKEE come from the germline V gene (reference sequence). CDR3 coding DNA: TGTGCCAGCAGCCAAGTGCCCGGGACCACCTACGAGCAGTACTTC. Translation: CASSQVPGTTYEQYF.

As concerns this clonotype: A much bigger clone sits one base away, suggesting this may be a read error. In this CDR3 the conserved last residue, phenylalanine or tryptophan, is missing, so a read error is likely. The chain combines TRBV28 with TRBJ1-5; unclear D gene. The germline V gene encodes CDR1 MDHEN and CDR2 SYDVKM. The V and J ends lost 6 bases and 4 bases respectively, with 7 bases between them. The CDR3 totals 12 residues. CDR3 bases: TGTGCCAGCAGCCCATTGAATCAGCCCCAGCATTCT. As protein: CASSPLNQPQHS.

The table lists this clonotype with a few counts. V and J are TRBV5-5 and TRBJ1-1; D is undetermined. Germline values: CDR1 SGHKS, CDR2 YYEKEE (reference sequence). There are 15 residues in the CDR3. V lost 3 bases, J lost 0 bases, and 12 bases lay in between. The CDR3, as DNA: TGTGCCAGCAGCTCCTCACAAGGGATGAACACTGAAGCTTTCTTT. Translation gives CASSSSQGMNTEAFF.

V usage is TRBV7-9 and J usage is TRBJ1-1, with D possibly TRBD1 on 6 matching bases. Germline values: CDR1 SEHNR, CDR2 FQNEAQ (reference sequence). The V end lost 4 bases, the J end lost 5 bases, and 11 bases lay between the germline ends. This CDR3 contains 13 residues. In nucleotides, the CDR3 is TGTGCCAGCAGCTCTGGGACAACGACTGAAGCTTTCTTT. Its protein is CASSSGTTTEAFF.

The J gene is TRBJ2-7, the V gene TRBV25-1, with TRBD2 matching 10 bases. The CDR3 is 15 amino acids. Looked up from germline, CDR1 is MGHDK and CDR2 is SYGVNS. The ends lost 6 bases at V and 2 bases at J; junction bases unmatched: 7. The CDR3 sequence is CASSLGTSETYEQYF. DNA for the CDR3: TGTGCCAGCAGCTTAGGGACTAGCGAGACCTACGAGCAGTACTTC.

The chain combines TRBV2 with TRBJ2-7; no firm D call. The CDR3 has 13 amino acids. The V gene's germline CDR1 is SNHLY and CDR2 FYNNEI. The V end was cut by 5 bases, the J end by 2 bases, with 10 bases between. CDR3 DNA sequence: TGTGCCAGCAGTCCCAGTATAGCCTACGAGCAGTACTTC. This sequence encodes CASSPSIAYEQYF.

This clonotype was recorded at least ten times. The gene calls are TRBV19 and TRBJ1-4, with D unresolved. CDR1 is LNHDA, CDR2 SQIVND, per germline (reference sequence). The ends were cut back, 8 bases at V and 5 bases at J, with 6 bases in the middle. The CDR3 sequence is 11 residues long. The CDR3 DNA follows: TGTGCCAGTCGATGGAATGAAAAACTGTTTTTT. It translates to CASRWNEKLFF.

This clonotype was seen more than once but under ten times. The V gene is TRBV2, the J gene TRBJ1-5; D is unresolved. The CDR3 contains 13 residues. Germline CDR1 is SNHLY and CDR2 is FYNNEI. Trimming removed 6 bases at V and 4 bases at J, with 10 bases between. The CDR3 nucleotides are TGTGCCAGCAGAGTTACCCCTAATCAGCCCCAGCATTTT. This gives the protein CASRVTPNQPQHF. The whole variable domain, remainder taken from reference TRBV2 and TRBJ1-5, is EPEVTQTPSHQVTQMGQEVILRCVPISNHLYFYWYRQILGQKVEFLVSFYNNEISEKSEIFDDQFSVERPDGSNFTLKIRSTKLEDSAMYFCASRVTPNQPQHFGDGTRLSIL.

Concerning this clonotype: With a much larger clone just one base away, this may be a read error. Here the CDR3 omits its conserved ending phenylalanine or tryptophan, so a read error is the likely source. The chain couples TRBV7-9 to TRBJ1-1; D possibly corresponds to TRBD1 (6 bases). The CDR3 contains 13 residues. Germline CDR1 is SEHNR and CDR2 is FQNEAQ (reference sequence). V shed 5 bases and J shed 9 bases, with 16 bases lying between them. The CDR3 DNA reads as TGTGCCAGCAGCCCACCCGAGGGGGGGAAAGCTTTCCTT. This sequence encodes CASSPPEGGKAFL.

This clonotype has a handful of counts. The chain carries TRBV6-5 and TRBJ1-2, with TRBD1 as a possible D gene (5 bases). The CDR3 is 13 residues long. Germline V gene lookup returns CDR1 MNHEY and CDR2 SVGAGI. Trimming removed 6 bases at V and 2 bases at J, with 10 bases between. CDR3 sequence (DNA): TGTGCCAGCAGCCTCAGGGAAAACTATGGCTACACCTTC. Its translation: CASSLRENYGYTF.

The V gene is TRBV12-3 or TRBV12-4, the J gene TRBJ2-2; D may be TRBD1 or TRBD2 (5 bases each). Trimming removed 3 bases from V and 5 bases from J, with 10 bases in between. The CDR3 length is 14 residues. CDR3 DNA sequence: TGTGCCAGCAGTTTTGTGGGGGAAACCGGGGAGCTGTTTTTT. Its protein is CASSFVGETGELFF.

The gene calls are TRBV2 and TRBJ1-2; perhaps TRBD1 as D (5 bases). CDR3 size: 14 residues. CDR1 and CDR2 (germline): SNHLY, FYNNEI. V dropped 3 bases and J dropped 4 bases, with 12 bases sitting between them. The CDR3 nucleotides read TGTGCCAGCAGTGATCCGGGACGGAGCTATGGCTACACCTTC. The encoded protein is CASSDPGRSYGYTF.

The V call is TRBV27, the J call TRBJ1-2; 7 nucleotides match TRBD1. After removal of 7 bases from V and 4 bases from J, the junction contained 6 bases not matched to a gene. The length of the CDR3 is 13 residues. Germline V gives CDR1 MNHEY, CDR2 SMNVEV (reference sequence). The chain's CDR3 is CASKGQSSYGYTF. In DNA form, the CDR3 reads TGTGCCAGCAAGGGACAGTCCTCCTATGGCTACACCTTC.

As regards this clonotype: A much larger clone is a single base away; this may be a read error. This chain connects TRBV25-1 to TRBJ1-6; perhaps TRBD1 as D (6 bases). The ends were cut back, 6 bases at V and 6 bases at J, with 12 bases in the middle. The germline gives CDR1 MGHDK, CDR2 SYGVNS. This CDR3 region has 14 residues. The DNA of the CDR3 is TGTGCCAGCAGCCAAACAGGGCTTAATTCACCCCTCCACTTT. Its translation: CASSQTGLNSPLHF. Together with reference TRBV25-1 and TRBJ1-6, the CDR3 gives the full variable domain: EADIYQTPRYLVIGTGKKITLECSQTMGHDKMYWYQQDPGMELHLIHYSYGVNSTEKGDLSSESTVSRIRTEHFPLTLESARPSHTSQYLCASSQTGLNSPLHFGNGTRLTVT.

This chain joins TRBV6-1 and TRBJ1-4; D remains ambiguous. Trimming stripped 9 bases from V and 0 bases from J, with 8 bases between. CDR1 and CDR2 from the germline V gene are MNHNS and SASEGT. The CDR3 is 13 residues long. The chain's CDR3 is CASSKSTNEKLFF. The DNA for the CDR3 is TGTGCCAGTTCAAAGTCAACTAATGAAAAACTGTTTTTT.

This clonotype appeared many times. The genes are TRBV20-1 and TRBJ2-5; no definite D call. V lost 3 bases and J lost 4, with 18 bases in between. Per the germline V gene, CDR1 is DFQATT and CDR2 is SNEGSKA (reference sequence). CDR3 length equals 15 residues. The CDR3 nucleotides read TGCAGTGCTAGCGATCTAGGGCGAATGTCAGAGACCCAGTACTTC. It codes for CSASDLGRMSETQYF.

The rearrangement links TRBV24-1 to TRBJ1-5; D uncertain. V lost 4 bases to trimming and J lost 3 bases, with 9 bases between them. Germline V lookup: CDR1 KGHDR, CDR2 SFDVKD. This CDR3 is built from 14 residues. CDR3 coding DNA: TGTGCCACCAGTGAACCGGGAATCAATCAGCCCCAGCATTTT. It is translated as CATSEPGINQPQHF.

This clonotype is a singleton in its sample. The chain employs TRBV12-3 or TRBV12-4 and TRBJ1-2; D unresolved. The CDR3 spans 15 residues. V lost 5 bases and J 0 bases, leaving 13 bases between the germline ends. CDR3 coding DNA: TGTGCCAGCAGTAGACACGGGGTAACTAACTATGGCTACACCTTC. Translation: CASSRHGVTNYGYTF.

This clonotype was observed a few times. The gene calls are TRBV2 and TRBJ2-6; possibly TRBD1 or TRBD2 for D (5 bases each). V lost 6 bases to trimming and J lost 0 bases, with 15 bases between them. CDR1 is SNHLY, CDR2 FYNNEI, per germline. The CDR3 has 17 amino acids. The CDR3 here is CASRGTGRDSGANVLTF. Written as DNA, the CDR3 is TGTGCCAGCAGGGGGACGGGAAGGGACTCTGGGGCCAACGTCCTGACTTTC.

This clonotype came up many times. The chain carries TRBV10-2 and TRBJ2-7; maybe TRBD2 (7 bases). Germline V lookup: CDR1 WSHSY, CDR2 SAAADI. V was trimmed by 3 bases and J by 1 base, leaving 13 bases between them. The CDR3 extends over 15 amino acids. As DNA, the CDR3 is TGCGCCAGCAGTGAAGGGGGGGCGCGATCCTACGAGCAGTACTTC. Translation gives CASSEGGARSYEQYF.

The chain uses TRBV29-1 and TRBJ1-5, with D unclear. V lost 8 bases, J lost 5 bases, and 10 bases lay in between. The CDR3 is made up of 11 amino acids. CDR1 and CDR2 (germline): SQVTM, ANQGSEA. The DNA of the CDR3 is TGCAGCCCGGACGGATATCAGCCCCAGCATTTT. It translates to CSPDGYQPQHF.

This clonotype was seen at least ten times. The chain couples TRBV2 to TRBJ2-5; no firm D call. V was cut by 2 bases and J by 2 bases, with 12 bases left in between. Germline-derived CDR1 and CDR2 are SNHLY and FYNNEI. The CDR3 extends over 15 amino acids. CDR3 DNA sequence: TGTGCCAGCAGTGAAAGGGTATCCCAACAAGAGACCCAGTACTTC. This sequence encodes CASSERVSQQETQYF.

V is TRBV6-6 and J is TRBJ2-7; D ambiguous. The CDR3 is 14 residues long. The V gene's germline CDR1 is MNHNY and CDR2 SVGAGI (reference sequence). V dropped 0 bases and J dropped 4 bases, with 10 bases sitting between them. Here the CDR3 reads CASSYSGKSYEQYF. In nucleotides, the CDR3 is TGTGCCAGCAGTTACTCGGGGAAGAGTTACGAGCAGTACTTC.